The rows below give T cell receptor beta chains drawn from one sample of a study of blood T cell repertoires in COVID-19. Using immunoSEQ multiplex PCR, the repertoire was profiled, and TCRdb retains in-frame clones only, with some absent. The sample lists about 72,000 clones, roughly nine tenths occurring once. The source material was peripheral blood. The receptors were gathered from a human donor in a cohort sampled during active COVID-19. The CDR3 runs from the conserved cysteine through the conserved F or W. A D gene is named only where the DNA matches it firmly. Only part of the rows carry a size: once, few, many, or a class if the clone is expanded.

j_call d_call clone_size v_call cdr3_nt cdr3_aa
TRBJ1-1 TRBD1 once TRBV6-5 TGTGCCAGCATCCCGACAGGGTCACGGACTGAAGCTTTCTTT CASIPTGSRTEAFF
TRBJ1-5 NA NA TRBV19 TGTGCCAGTAGTATAGAGCGTCAACAGCCCCAGCATTTT CASSIERQQPQHF
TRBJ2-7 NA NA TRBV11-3 TGTGCCAGCAGCTTAGGGTCACAATCTCTGGAGCAGTACTTC CASSLGSQSLEQYF
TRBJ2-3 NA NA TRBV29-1 TGCAGCACGCGTATTACTAGCACAGATACGCAGTATTTT CSTRITSTDTQYF
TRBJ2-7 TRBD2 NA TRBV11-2 TGTGCCAGCAGCTTAAATCCAAGCGGGAGTTCCTACGAGCAGTACTTC CASSLNPSGSSYEQYF
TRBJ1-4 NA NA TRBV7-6 TGTGCCAGCAGCTTACCCAGTAATGAAAAACTGTTTTTT CASSLPSNEKLFF
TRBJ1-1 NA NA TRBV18 TGTGCCAGCTCACGACTTGACAGTCCGAACACTGAAGCTTTCTTT CASSRLDSPNTEAFF
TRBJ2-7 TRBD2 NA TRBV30 TGTGCCTGGAGTCTCGGGACTAGCGAAACCTACGAGCAGTACTTC CAWSLGTSETYEQYF
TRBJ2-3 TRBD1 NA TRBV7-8 TGTGCCAGCAGCACCCGGGACAGGGGGGCAGATACGCAGTATTTT CASSTRDRGADTQYF
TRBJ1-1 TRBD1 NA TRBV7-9 TGTGCCAGCACCACTAGGGACAGGGGCTCGAACACTGAAGCTTTCTTT CASTTRDRGSNTEAFF
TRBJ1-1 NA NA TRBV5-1 TGCGCCAGCAAGGATGGGAGCGGGGACACTGAAGCTTTCTTT CASKDGSGDTEAFF
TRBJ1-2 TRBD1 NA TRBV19 TGTGCCAGTAGTTGGGACAGGAACGGCTACACCTTC CASSWDRNGYTF
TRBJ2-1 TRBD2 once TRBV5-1 TGCGCCAGCAACGAGGGACTAGCGGGGGACAGGGGCTCCTACAATGAGCAGTTCTTC CASNEGLAGDRGSYNEQFF
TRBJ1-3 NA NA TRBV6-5 TGTGCCAGCAGAACATGGGGCGGTTCTGGAAACACCATATATTTT CASRTWGGSGNTIYF
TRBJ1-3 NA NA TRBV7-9 TGTGCCAGCAGCTCTCCGGTGGGGGGAGCTGGAAACACCATATATTTT CASSSPVGGAGNTIYF
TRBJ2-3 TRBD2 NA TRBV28 TGTGCCAGCAGCCAAGCGGGGTTAGACCGGCGCACAGATACGCAGTATTTT CASSQAGLDRRTDTQYF
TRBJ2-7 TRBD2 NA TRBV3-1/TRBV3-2 TGTGCCAGCAGCCCTACCGTCGGTAGCGGGCCCTCCTACGAGCAGTACTTC CASSPTVGSGPSYEQYF
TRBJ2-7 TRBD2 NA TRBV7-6 TGTGCCAGCAGCTGGGCTAGCGGGAGTAACGAGCAGTACTTC CASSWASGSNEQYF
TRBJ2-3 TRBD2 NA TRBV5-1 TGCGCCAGCAGCTCACTAGCGGGGGGGCTCACAGATACGCAGTATTTT CASSSLAGGLTDTQYF
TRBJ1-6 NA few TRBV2 TGTGCCAGCCGGGACATCAATAATTCACCCCTCCACTTT CASRDINNSPLHF
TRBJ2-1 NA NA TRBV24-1 TGTGCCACCAGTGATTCGACTTACAATGAGCAGTTCTTC CATSDSTYNEQFF
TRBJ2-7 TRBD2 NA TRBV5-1 TGCGCCAGCAGCCGCAGACCGGGGGGAGCCGGGGAGCAGTACTTC CASSRRPGGAGEQYF
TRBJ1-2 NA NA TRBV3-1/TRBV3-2 TGTGCCAGCAGCCAAAGGTGGTCGGGACTCGATAACTATGGCTACACCTTC CASSQRWSGLDNYGYTF
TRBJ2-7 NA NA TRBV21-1 TGTGCCAGCAGCAAAGGTGCGGGGCGCGAGCAGTACTTC CASSKGAGREQYF